The 9 T cell receptor beta chains presented below share a single source sample, sequenced in a study of cytomegalovirus exposure and HLA in healthy donors. The PCR made use of 60 Vbeta and 13 Jbeta primers. The table came from immunoSEQ multiplex PCR; TCRdb's copy has only in-frame clones and leaves some out. The sample records around 180,000 clones, 81% being singletons. The source material was PBMCs. The receptors were sampled from a woman between 18 and 29 years old in good health and CMV-seropositive.

CDR3 bases: TGTGCCAGCAGGGTTGGGATCGGGACAGGGAACAACAATGAGCAGTTCTTC. Its translation: CASRVGIGTGNNNEQFF. The chain recombines TRBV5-4 with TRBJ2-1, with 9 bases matching TRBD1. Losses at the gene ends were 5 bases for V and 5 bases for J; bases not matched to a gene: 14. CDR1 is SGHNT, CDR2 YYREEE, per germline (reference sequence). CDR3 length: 17 amino acids.

The sample holds a few counts of this clone. The CDR3 loop is CASSLDAGTEAFF. CDR3 bases: TGCGCCAGCAGCTTGGACGCGGGCACTGAAGCTTTCTTT. The rearrangement links TRBV5-1 to TRBJ1-1; no firm D call. This CDR3 is 13 amino acids long. Germline CDR1 and CDR2: SGHRS and YFSETQ. Trimming cost V 0 bases and J 4 bases, with 7 bases left between them. The full variable domain, completed using reference TRBV5-1 and TRBJ1-1, is KAGVTQTPRYLIKTRGQQVTLSCSPISGHRSVSWYQQTPGQGLQFLFEYFSETQRNKGNFPGRFSGRQFSNSRSEMNVSTLELGDSALYLCASSLDAGTEAFFGQGTRLTVV.

The chain joins TRBV7-6 to TRBJ2-5; 9 bases map to TRBD2. CDR3 size: 16 residues. Looked up from germline, CDR1 is SGHVS and CDR2 is FNYEAQ. After removal of 5 bases from V and 1 base from J, the junction contained 8 bases not matched to a gene. This CDR3 reads CASSLQRGAVQETQYF. CDR3 nucleotide sequence: TGTGCCAGCAGCCTCCAGCGGGGGGCGGTCCAAGAGACCCAGTACTTC. The whole variable domain, remainder taken from reference TRBV7-6 and TRBJ2-5, is GAGVSQSPRYKVTKRGQDVALRCDPISGHVSLYWYRQALGQGPEFLTYFNYEAQQDKSGLPNDRFSAERPEGSISTLTIQRTEQRDSAMYRCASSLQRGAVQETQYFGPGTRLLVL.

This rearrangement joins TRBV9 to TRBJ2-5, with a weak D call TRBD2 (6 bases). Germline CDR1 and CDR2: SGDLS and YYNGEE. V gave up 2 bases and J gave up 4 bases, with 12 bases separating them. This CDR3 spans 14 amino acids. CDR3 nucleotides: TGTGCCAGCAGCGTGTGGCAGGGAGGAGAGACCCAGTACTTC. Amino acid sequence: CASSVWQGGETQYF.

V gene TRBV5-6 combines with J gene TRBJ2-3; 7 bases are a match to TRBD1. The CDR3 is 17 residues long. Trimming cost V 1 base and J 0 bases; bases outside gene matches: 8. The germline gives CDR1 SGHDT, CDR2 YYEEEE. CDR3 protein: CASSLLLGQTSTDTQYF. CDR3 coding DNA: TGTGCCAGCAGCTTGTTGTTGGGACAGACGAGCACAGATACGCAGTATTTT.

CDR3 sequence: CASSNRGPTTEAFF. As DNA, the CDR3 is TGTGCCAGCAGTAACAGGGGGCCGACCACTGAAGCTTTCTTT. V usage is TRBV6-5 and J usage is TRBJ1-1; TRBD1 aligns across 9 bases. This CDR3 contains 14 residues. V trimming: 5 bases; J trimming: 4 bases; junction bases outside the gene matches: 5. Germline lookup yields CDR1 MNHEY and CDR2 SVGAGI.

The DNA for the CDR3 is TGTGCCTGGAGTAAGGACAGGGGGCGGGAGCAGTTCTTC. Its translation is CAWSKDRGREQFF. The chain employs TRBV30 and TRBJ2-1, with 11 nucleotides matching TRBD1. The CDR3 loop spans 13 amino acids. Germline V CDR1 and CDR2: GTSNPN, SVGIG (reference sequence). V was clipped by 2 bases and J by 10 bases; unmatched bases: 4.

This clone was detected only a few times. This chain links TRBV9 with TRBJ2-3; 9 bases are a match to TRBD1. The junction had 10 bases not matched to a gene; V was cut back by 0 bases and J by 2 bases. Per the germline V gene, CDR1 is SGDLS and CDR2 is YYNGEE. The CDR3 has 18 amino acids. CDR3: CASSVGQGGLSVTDTQYF. As DNA, the CDR3 is TGTGCCAGCAGCGTAGGACAGGGGGGCTTGTCGGTCACAGATACGCAGTATTTT.

This chain connects TRBV4-2 to TRBJ2-7; 9 nucleotides align to TRBD2. Trimming at V came to 0 bases and at J to 4 bases, leaving 4 bases not matched to a gene. This CDR3 comprises 15 residues. Germline values: CDR1 LGHNA, CDR2 YNFKEQ. CDR3 in amino acids: CASSQDRGGAYEQYF. In DNA form, the CDR3 reads TGTGCCAGCAGCCAAGATCGCGGGGGGGCTTACGAGCAGTACTTC.